The clone carrying this T cell receptor beta chain appeared many times. These data are taken from a study of read filtering for tumor transcriptome and immune sequencing. The length of the CDR3 is 13 residues. Trimming pared 4 bases from V and 5 bases from J, leaving 11 bases between. Germline-derived CDR1 and CDR2 are MNHEY and SMNVEV (reference sequence). Molecular barcoded adaptors covering alpha/delta and beta/gamma chains were used on 400 ng RNA. TCRdb redid the calling of the reads with MiXCR, one entry per CDR3 protein. Of 25,000 to 35,000 distinct CDR3 sequences listed, about a fifth are singletons.

The sequence was collected from a donor at least 40 years old with multiple myeloma. V is TRBV27 and J is TRBJ2-5, with D perhaps TRBD2 (5 bases). Sequences were obtained from a population of CD138-negative cells sorted from bone marrow. CDR3 in DNA: TGTGCCAGCAGTTGGGGAGTCGGGGAGACCCAGTACTTC. Translation gives CASSWGVGETQYF.